The present T cell receptor (beta chain) was sequenced within a study of CD8 T cells in ankylosing spondylitis. Findings of the study overall: Researchers report that disease-linked clones proved CD8+ and relatively rare in peripheral blood. A subset of motif variants has previously been described in the synovial fluid and blood of reactive arthritis.

TCRdb fed the 5' RACE reads into MiXCR, producing one record per CDR3 protein. There are some 130,000 distinct CDR3 sequences in the sample; around 7.9% occur only once, and around an eighth lies in the top ten. In its sample, this clonotype was seen many times. Its antigen is not identified. Per germline, CDR1 DFQATT and CDR2 SNEGSKA (reference sequence). The CDR3 is 13 amino acids. V lost 1 base and J lost 0, with 4 bases in between. Sequencing input: blood, either unsorted or a sorted T cell fraction (not recorded which). The sequence was obtained from a female donor with ankylosing spondylitis or in good health (not recorded which). The chain uses TRBV20-1 and TRBJ1-5; unclear D gene. The CDR3 sequence is CSARVYSNQPQHF. The DNA for the CDR3 is TGCAGTGCTAGAGTTTATAGCAATCAGCCCCAGCATTTT.